Listed here are 13 T cell receptor beta chains from one sample, sequenced in a study of a mutant IDH1 vaccine in newly diagnosed glioma. The assay was immunoSEQ multiplex PCR, and TCRdb's table has in-frame clones only and misses some. Counted here are about 70,000 clones, around 83% occurring once; the ten biggest clones make up about 4.5%. Time point indicated: baseline, week 1 (first vaccination visit). The sample's treatment: pre-vaccination baseline after standard-of-care therapy. The material sequenced was peripheral blood mononuclear cells (PBMCs), taken from a glioma patient treated with radiotherapy, temozolomide or both. These receptors originate from a woman between 18 and 29 years old with glioma. Some clones in this sample may be carry-over from other donors' samples.

J is TRBJ2-7 and V is TRBV7-6; D ambiguous. The germline V gene has CDR1 SGHVS and CDR2 FNYEAQ. Trimming took off 5 bases at V and 3 bases at J, with 11 bases between the two ends. The CDR3 is made up of 13 amino acids. The CDR3 DNA reads TGTGCCAGCAGCCCCCTTGTAAGCTACGAGCAGTACTTC. This encodes CASSPLVSYEQYF.

This rearrangement joins TRBV5-1 to TRBJ1-1; 7 bases match TRBD1. This CDR3 comprises 14 residues. V lost 5 bases, J lost 4 bases, and 8 bases stayed unmatched. Germline values: CDR1 SGHRS, CDR2 YFSETQ. For the CDR3, the DNA is TGCGCCAGCAGTTACGCACAGGGGATCACTGAAGCTTTCTTT. It codes for CASSYAQGITEAFF.

This sequence joins TRBV21-1 and TRBJ2-7; the D call in the table, TRBD2, was not verified against the DNA. TRBV21-1 counts as a pseudogene. The CDR3 totals 17 residues. This chain's CDR3 is CASSKDSGGTCGYEQYF. In nucleotides, the CDR3 is TGTGCCAGCAGCAAAGATAGCGGGGGGACCTGCGGCTACGAGCAGTACTTC.

The genes are TRBV7-2 and TRBJ1-4, with D possibly TRBD1 on 6 matching bases. Germline CDR1 and CDR2: SGHTA and FQGNSA. The ends were cut back, 5 bases at V and 8 bases at J, with 21 bases in the middle. CDR3 length: 16 residues. The CDR3 reads CASSQHAGTRGEKLFF. CDR3 coding DNA: TGTGCCAGCAGCCAACACGCCGGGACGAGGGGGGAAAAACTGTTTTTT.

The chain links TRBV5-1 to TRBJ1-2, with TRBD1 as a possible D gene (5 bases). V was shortened by 4 bases and J by 4 bases, with 23 bases between the two germline ends. Looked up from germline, CDR1 is SGHRS and CDR2 is YFSETQ. The CDR3 loop spans 17 amino acids. CDR3 region: CASSGRAQGLGTYGYTF. The DNA of the CDR3 is TGCGCCAGCAGCGGACGGGCCCAGGGATTGGGGACCTATGGCTACACCTTC.

V and J are TRBV7-2 and TRBJ1-6; TRBD1 matches at 8 bases. Per the germline V gene, CDR1 is SGHTA and CDR2 is FQGNSA. This CDR3 is built from 15 residues. V was clipped by 5 bases and J by 7 bases; unmatched bases: 7. The DNA of the CDR3 is TGTGCCAGCAGCCCGTGGACAGGGTACAATTCACCCCTCCACTTT. Encoded protein: CASSPWTGYNSPLHF. Looking up the rest from reference TRBV7-2 and TRBJ1-6 gives the full variable domain: GAGVSQSPSNKVTEKGKDVELRCDPISGHTALYWYRQSLGQGLEFLIYFQGNSAPDKSGLPSDRFSAERTGGSVSTLTIQRTQQEDSAVYLCASSPWTGYNSPLHFGNGTRLTVT.

The rearrangement uses TRBV10-3 and TRBJ2-7; weak D call: TRBD1 (6 bases). CDR3 length equals 15 residues. The germline V gene has CDR1 ENHRY and CDR2 SYGVKD. V was cut by 0 bases and J by 8 bases, with 17 bases left in between. The DNA of the CDR3 is TGTGCCATCAGTGAGTCGTGGGGGACATTCGTTAAGCAGTACTTC. This codes for CAISESWGTFVKQYF.

The CDR3 loop is CASSPKLPGANVLTF. CDR3 DNA sequence: TGTGCCAGCTCACCGAAACTCCCTGGGGCCAACGTCCTGACTTTC. V gene TRBV18 combines with J gene TRBJ2-6; D is unclear. The CDR3 length is 15 residues. CDR1 is KGHSH and CDR2 is LQKENI in the germline V gene. The V end lost 3 bases, the J end lost 2 bases, and 8 bases lay between the germline ends.

CDR3 sequence (DNA): TGTGCCAGCAGCGCGACAGAAGGCTATGGCTACACCTTC. Amino acid sequence: CASSATEGYGYTF. V usage is TRBV9 and J usage is TRBJ1-2; D perhaps matches TRBD1 (5 bases). This CDR3 is 13 amino acids long. The germline V gene has CDR1 SGDLS and CDR2 YYNGEE. V was clipped by 3 bases and J by 4 bases, with 10 bases between them.

This chain links TRBV6-5 with TRBJ2-7; 7 bases match TRBD2. V shed 2 bases and J 2 bases; nucleotides not matched to a gene: 6. Germline V CDR1 and CDR2: MNHEY, SVGAGI. The CDR3 contains 15 residues. CDR3 amino acids: CASSYRPAGPYEQYF. The CDR3 region has the DNA TGTGCCAGCAGTTACCGACCAGCGGGACCCTACGAGCAGTACTTC.

CDR3 protein: CASSARGAGHEQYF. In DNA, the CDR3 is TGTGCCAGCAGTGCACGGGGGGCCGGTCACGAGCAGTACTTC. This rearrangement joins TRBV2 to TRBJ2-7; possibly TRBD2 for D (7 bases). Germline lookup yields CDR1 SNHLY and CDR2 FYNNEI. The CDR3 contains 14 residues. Trimming removed 4 bases from V and 5 bases from J, with 15 bases in between. Full variable domain (outside the CDR3, taken from reference TRBV2 and TRBJ2-7): EPEVTQTPSHQVTQMGQEVILRCVPISNHLYFYWYRQILGQKVEFLVSFYNNEISEKSEIFDDQFSVERPDGSNFTLKIRSTKLEDSAMYFCASSARGAGHEQYFGPGTRLTVT.

J is TRBJ1-2 and V is TRBV6-5; D remains unclear. Trimming stripped 2 bases from V and 1 base from J, with 5 bases between. Germline loops: CDR1 MNHEY, CDR2 SVGAGI. CDR3 size: 13 residues. The chain's CDR3 is CASSYRNNYGYTF. CDR3 in DNA: TGTGCCAGCAGTTACCGTAATAACTATGGCTACACCTTC.

CDR3 loop: CASSPGTANTEAFF. CDR3 DNA sequence: TGTGCCAGCAGCCCAGGGACAGCGAACACTGAAGCTTTCTTT. V is TRBV7-9 and J is TRBJ1-1, with 7 bases aligning to TRBD1. This CDR3 spans 14 amino acids. The ends lost 5 bases at V and 1 base at J; junction bases unmatched: 4. The germline V gene has CDR1 SEHNR and CDR2 FQNEAQ (reference sequence).